Listed here are 32 T cell receptor beta chains from one sample, sequenced in a study of blood T cell repertoires in COVID-19. Libraries were prepared by immunoSEQ multiplex PCR; TCRdb keeps only in-frame clonotypes and omits some of them. The profile covers under 400,000 clones, with almost 90% appearing a single time and 6.5% taken by the ten largest. Sequenced input: peripheral blood. Source of these receptors: a man aged 18 to 35 with active or convalescent COVID-19.

The CDR3 coding sequence is TGTGCCAGCAGCTTAATTCCTAGCGGCGGGGCCAACGTCCTGACTTTC. It is translated as CASSLIPSGGANVLTF. The gene calls are TRBV7-2 and TRBJ2-6; TRBD2 agrees at 7 bases. The CDR3 sequence is 16 residues long. J was trimmed by 4 bases and V by 2 bases; bases with no gene match: 5. Germline CDR1 is SGHTA and CDR2 is FQGNSA. The full variable domain, with the rest looked up from reference TRBV7-2 and TRBJ2-6, is GAGVSQSPSNKVTEKGKDVELRCDPISGHTALYWYRQSLGQGLEFLIYFQGNSAPDKSGLPSDRFSAERTGGSVSTLTIQRTQQEDSAVYLCASSLIPSGGANVLTFGAGSRLTVL.

A few counts support this clone. V gene TRBV3-1 (or the pseudogene TRBV3-2) combines with J gene TRBJ2-7; D gene uncertain. The CDR3 is 14 amino acids. Trimming took 0 bases from V and 0 from J, leaving 6 bases between them. From germline, CDR1 is LGHDT and CDR2 YNNKEL (reference sequence). The CDR3 region is CASSQDRFSYEQYF. The CDR3 DNA reads as TGTGCCAGCAGCCAAGACAGATTCTCCTACGAGCAGTACTTC.

The chain carries TRBV19 and TRBJ2-1, with TRBD1 identical over 10 bases. The germline V gene has CDR1 LNHDA and CDR2 SQIVND (reference sequence). CDR3 length: 16 amino acids. The junction had 4 bases not matched to a gene; V was cut back by 3 bases and J by 2 bases. CDR3 DNA sequence: TGTGCCAGTAGTATCGGGGACAGGGGAGCCTACAATGAGCAGTTCTTC. This gives the protein CASSIGDRGAYNEQFF.

The chain joins TRBV4-1 to TRBJ1-6, with D hard to call. The CDR3 covers 16 residues. Trimming stripped 3 bases from V and 9 bases from J, with 18 bases between. Germline V gene data show CDR1 as MGHRA and CDR2 as YSYEKL. The CDR3 nucleotides read TGCGCCAGCAGCCAGGGAGACCTTATTGGGGTTTCACCCCTCCACTTT. It translates to CASSQGDLIGVSPLHF.

The rearrangement uses TRBV9 and TRBJ1-2, with 9 bases that match TRBD1. The CDR3 length is 16 residues. V shed 1 base and J 7 bases; nucleotides not matched to a gene: 11. Germline CDR1 reads SGDLS; CDR2 reads YYNGEE. The CDR3 coding sequence is TGTGCCAGCAGCGTATATCCGGGACAGGGCCGCGGTGGCTACACCTTC. Translation: CASSVYPGQGRGGYTF.

The chain has TRBV5-4 and TRBJ2-3, with a weak D call TRBD2 (6 bases). Germline V gene data show CDR1 as SGHNT and CDR2 as YYREEE (reference sequence). CDR3 length: 16 residues. V was cut by 4 bases and J by 8 bases, with 23 bases left in between. Here the CDR3 DNA reads TGTGCCAGCAGCCCGGGGGTGGACATGCTCATTGTTACGCAGTATTTT. Encoded protein: CASSPGVDMLIVTQYF.

The chain joins TRBV4-2 to TRBJ1-5; TRBD1 matches at 9 bases. The V gene end was trimmed by 4 bases and the J gene end by 5 bases; junction bases not matched to a gene: 6. Germline lookup yields CDR1 LGHNA and CDR2 YNFKEQ. The length of the CDR3 is 15 residues. This chain's CDR3 is CASSPGQGRDQPQHF. DNA for the CDR3: TGTGCCAGCAGCCCCGGACAGGGGCGAGATCAGCCCCAGCATTTT.

This clone was counted a single time. The chain joins TRBV19 to TRBJ2-5; TRBD2 aligns across 7 bases. In germline, CDR1 is LNHDA, CDR2 SQIVND (reference sequence). The J segment lost 3 bases and the V segment lost 6 bases, leaving 7 bases of the junction unmatched. This CDR3 spans 14 amino acids. The CDR3 is CASRLRGGKETQYF. CDR3 in DNA: TGTGCCAGTAGGCTTCGCGGGGGAAAAGAGACCCAGTACTTC.

This rearrangement joins TRBV7-6 to TRBJ2-2, with 13 positions matching TRBD2. The V segment lost 5 bases and the J segment 7 bases; nucleotides outside the gene matches: 16. Per germline, CDR1 SGHVS and CDR2 FNYEAQ. CDR3 size: 19 residues. As DNA, the CDR3 is TGTGCCAGCAGCGACCCGGGACTAGCGGGACCCGTGGGCGTCGGGGAGCTGTTTTTT. It specifies CASSDPGLAGPVGVGELFF.

This clone came up once. The chain joins TRBV29-1 to TRBJ1-1, with D perhaps matching TRBD1 (6 bases). The germline V gene has CDR1 SQVTM and CDR2 ANQGSEA. The CDR3 totals 17 residues. V lost 6 bases, J lost 0 bases, and 23 bases lay in between. CDR3 amino acids: CSVRLQGAQIMNTEAFF. Here the CDR3 DNA reads TGCAGCGTCAGACTACAGGGAGCCCAAATCATGAACACTGAAGCTTTCTTT.

The V call is TRBV24-1, the J call TRBJ2-3, with 10 bases that match TRBD1. The CDR3 contains 15 residues. From germline, CDR1 is KGHDR and CDR2 SFDVKD. Germline trimming cut 3 bases from V and 3 bases from J; bases unmatched to any gene: 2. The CDR3 loop reads CATSDKGQGTDTQYF. In DNA form, the CDR3 reads TGTGCCACCAGTGATAAGGGACAGGGGACAGATACGCAGTATTTT.

The gene calls are TRBV19 and TRBJ1-5, with D perhaps matching TRBD1 (6 bases). Trimming cost V 4 bases and J 0 bases, with 10 bases left between them. CDR1 and CDR2 from the germline V gene are LNHDA and SQIVND (reference sequence). There are 15 residues in the CDR3. CDR3 region: CASSTRGGSNQPQHF. DNA of the CDR3: TGTGCCAGTAGTACCAGAGGGGGTAGCAATCAGCCCCAGCATTTT.

This chain links TRBV6-6 with TRBJ2-7; the match to TRBD2 covers 8 bases. The length of the CDR3 is 16 residues. Germline CDR1 reads MNHNY; CDR2 reads SVGAGI (reference sequence). Losses at the gene ends were 6 bases for V and 2 bases for J; bases not matched to a gene: 12. The CDR3 protein is CASSSWDREGTYEQYF. Written as DNA, the CDR3 is TGTGCCAGCAGCTCCTGGGACCGGGAGGGGACCTACGAGCAGTACTTC.

A note on this clone: At one of its ends the junction is not consistent with the germline gene, which may arise from a read error. The chain recombines TRBV7-7 with TRBJ1-3; the D gene is possibly TRBD1 (6 bases). The CDR3 has 15 amino acids. Germline V CDR1 and CDR2: SSHAT, FNYEAQ (reference sequence). The CDR3, as DNA: TGTGCTAGCAGCTTAGGCAGGGGCTCTGGAAACACCATATATTTT. This sequence encodes CASSLGRGSGNTIYF.

This sequence joins TRBV18 and TRBJ1-6, with 7 bases aligning to TRBD1. CDR1 KGHSH and CDR2 LQKENI come from the germline V gene. Trimming at V came to 3 bases and at J to 6 bases, leaving 2 bases not matched to a gene. The CDR3 sequence is 14 residues long. DNA of the CDR3: TGTGCCAGCTCACCGGGACAGACTAATTCACCCCTCCACTTT. Translated: CASSPGQTNSPLHF.

Regarding this clone: At one end the junction does not follow the germline gene, possibly because of a read error. The rearrangement joins TRBV7-3 to TRBJ2-6, with D perhaps matching TRBD2 (5 bases). The V gene's germline CDR1 is SGHTA and CDR2 FQGTGA. The CDR3 loop spans 16 amino acids. In DNA form, the CDR3 reads TGTGCCAGCAGCCTAACCGGAGGCTCTGGGGCCAACGTCCTGACTTTC. It specifies CASSLTGGSGANVLTF.

The CDR3 protein is CASSSSRQGSQPQHF. CDR3 DNA sequence: TGTGCCAGCAGCTCAAGCCGGCAGGGGAGTCAGCCCCAGCATTTT. The chain joins TRBV28 to TRBJ1-5, with D possibly being TRBD1 (6 bases). The germline V gene has CDR1 MDHEN and CDR2 SYDVKM. V dropped 6 bases and J dropped 6 bases, with 18 bases sitting between them. CDR3 length: 15 residues.

The CDR3: CASSPGNSYNEQFF. The CDR3 DNA reads as TGCGCCAGCAGCCCCGGGAACTCCTACAATGAGCAGTTCTTC. J is TRBJ2-1 and V is TRBV5-1, with D perhaps TRBD2 (5 bases). In germline, CDR1 is SGHRS, CDR2 YFSETQ. This CDR3 has 14 amino acids. Trimming stripped 4 bases from V and 0 bases from J, with 8 bases between.

J is TRBJ1-1 and V is TRBV6-2 or TRBV6-3; perhaps TRBD1 as D (6 bases). V lost 3 bases to trimming and J lost 4 bases, with 9 bases between them. The V gene's germline CDR1 is MNHEY and CDR2 SVGEGT. The CDR3 sequence is 13 residues long. The chain's CDR3 is CASSYRGSTEAFF. The CDR3 nucleotides read TGTGCCAGCAGTTATAGGGGGAGCACTGAAGCTTTCTTT.

The chain recombines TRBV6-5 with TRBJ2-5; no clear D. CDR1 and CDR2 from the germline V gene are MNHEY and SVGAGI. The CDR3 contains 13 residues. V lost 6 bases and J lost 2, with 10 bases in between. For the CDR3, the DNA is TGTGCCAGCAGCCCGGGTCCTCAAGAGACCCAGTACTTC. Encoded protein: CASSPGPQETQYF.

The chain joins TRBV7-2 to TRBJ1-3; D unclear. Deletions cut 3 bases from V and 0 bases from J, with 12 bases between. The CDR3 spans 16 residues. CDR1 and CDR2 from the germline V gene are SGHTA and FQGNSA. The CDR3: CASSFPRGVSGNTIYF. CDR3 bases: TGTGCCAGCAGCTTCCCCCGGGGAGTCTCTGGAAACACCATATATTTT.

To note about this clone: This sample also contains other DNA sequences that code for the same CDR3. The chain has TRBV5-1 and TRBJ2-5; TRBD1 might be the D (6 bases). The CDR3 sequence is 13 residues long. Trimming stripped 5 bases from V and 2 bases from J, with 10 bases between. The germline gives CDR1 SGHRS, CDR2 YFSETQ. The CDR3 DNA follows: TGCGCCAGCAGTCTAAGGGGGCAAGAGACCCAGTACTTC. Encoded protein: CASSLRGQETQYF. Full variable domain (missing parts from reference TRBV5-1 and TRBJ2-5): KAGVTQTPRYLIKTRGQQVTLSCSPISGHRSVSWYQQTPGQGLQFLFEYFSETQRNKGNFPGRFSGRQFSNSRSEMNVSTLELGDSALYLCASSLRGQETQYFGPGTRLLVL.

The V and J genes are TRBV4-3 and TRBJ1-6; 8 positions agree with TRBD1. This CDR3 is 16 amino acids long. The germline V gene has CDR1 LGHNA and CDR2 YSLEER. The V and J ends lost 0 bases and 7 bases, in that order; junction bases with no gene match: 5. The chain's CDR3 is CASSQDARQGNSPLHF. The CDR3 DNA sequence: TGCGCCAGCAGCCAAGATGCCCGACAGGGGAATTCACCCCTCCACTTT.

The rearrangement links TRBV12-5 to TRBJ1-2; the match to TRBD1 covers 7 bases. This CDR3 comprises 14 residues. V was clipped by 6 bases and J by 4 bases; unmatched bases: 8. The germline V gene has CDR1 LGHNT and CDR2 FRNRAP. CDR3 in DNA: TGTGCTAGTGGGCCCCAGGGGGATAGCTATGGCTACACCTTC. The encoded protein is CASGPQGDSYGYTF.

This chain uses TRBV28 with TRBJ2-7, with TRBD2 matching 7 bases. J gave up 1 base and V 5 bases, and 11 bases lay outside the gene matches. Germline lookup yields CDR1 MDHEN and CDR2 SYDVKM. The CDR3 covers 16 residues. This CDR3 is CASSPMLGGGSYEQYF. The CDR3 region has the DNA TGTGCCAGCAGTCCCATGTTGGGGGGGGGATCCTACGAGCAGTACTTC.

The chain is built from TRBV6-5 and TRBJ2-7; 7 bases align to TRBD1. The trim removed 6 bases at V and 4 bases at J, leaving 12 bases unmatched. The CDR3 loop spans 15 amino acids. Per the germline V gene, CDR1 is MNHEY and CDR2 is SVGAGI. CDR3 residues: CASSPQTGIFYEQYF. The CDR3 DNA is TGTGCCAGCAGCCCCCAGACAGGGATCTTTTACGAGCAGTACTTC.

The chain employs TRBV7-9 and TRBJ2-7, with 7 positions matching TRBD2. This CDR3 is 13 amino acids long. Germline lookup yields CDR1 SEHNR and CDR2 FQNEAQ (reference sequence). With V trimmed by 6 bases and J by 4 bases, 6 bases remained unmatched. The CDR3 sequence is CASSQPGGYEQYF. The CDR3 nucleotides read TGTGCCAGCAGTCAACCGGGGGGATACGAGCAGTACTTC.

The chain is built from TRBV4-3 and TRBJ1-5; D is uncertain. Looked up from germline, CDR1 is LGHNA and CDR2 is YSLEER. The CDR3 is 15 residues long. Trimming shortened V by 3 bases and J by 8 bases, and 17 bases separated the two germline ends. CDR3 DNA sequence: TGCGCCAGCAGCCATGCCGTCGGCGGCCGGGAGCCCCAGCATTTT. It is translated as CASSHAVGGREPQHF.

The rearrangement links TRBV29-1 to TRBJ1-2, with D hard to call. CDR3 length equals 12 residues. Between the trimmed V and J ends, which lost 1 base and 2 bases, there was a span of 5 bases. Germline loops: CDR1 SQVTM, CDR2 ANQGSEA. CDR3 DNA sequence: TGCAGCGTTGAAGCCAAAAACTATGGCTACACCTTC. It is translated as CSVEAKNYGYTF. The complete variable domain, with remaining parts taken from reference TRBV29-1 and TRBJ1-2, reads SAVISQKPSRDICQRGTSLTIQCQVDSQVTMMFWYRQQPGQSLTLIATANQGSEATYESGFVIDKFPISRPNLTFSTLTVSNMSPEDSSIYLCSVEAKNYGYTFGSGTRLTVV.

In this sample, this clone turned up a few times. The V gene is TRBV7-9, the J gene TRBJ2-5; 11 bases align to TRBD2. This CDR3 comprises 16 residues. The V gene's germline CDR1 is SEHNR and CDR2 FQNEAQ (reference sequence). The V segment lost 6 bases and the J segment 4 bases; nucleotides outside the gene matches: 10. The CDR3 DNA reads as TGTGCCAGCAGTCTAACTAGCGGGAGTACGGGAGAGACCCAGTACTTC. The encoded protein is CASSLTSGSTGETQYF.

The V and J genes are TRBV7-2 and TRBJ2-7; 9 bases map to TRBD2. The CDR3 is 15 amino acids. CDR1 and CDR2 from the germline V gene are SGHTA and FQGNSA. J gave up 2 bases and V 8 bases, and 10 bases lay outside the gene matches. CDR3 in amino acids: CASAWREGETYEQYF. As DNA, the CDR3 is TGTGCCAGCGCGTGGCGGGAGGGCGAGACCTACGAGCAGTACTTC.

CDR3: CASSQATGFYGYTF. CDR3 in DNA: TGCGCCAGCAGCCAAGCAACAGGTTTCTATGGCTACACCTTC. The J gene is TRBJ1-2, the V gene TRBV4-3; D may be TRBD1 (5 bases). The CDR3 has 14 amino acids. Germline V gives CDR1 LGHNA, CDR2 YSLEER. The V gene lost 1 base and the J gene lost 4 bases, with 10 bases spanning the gap.